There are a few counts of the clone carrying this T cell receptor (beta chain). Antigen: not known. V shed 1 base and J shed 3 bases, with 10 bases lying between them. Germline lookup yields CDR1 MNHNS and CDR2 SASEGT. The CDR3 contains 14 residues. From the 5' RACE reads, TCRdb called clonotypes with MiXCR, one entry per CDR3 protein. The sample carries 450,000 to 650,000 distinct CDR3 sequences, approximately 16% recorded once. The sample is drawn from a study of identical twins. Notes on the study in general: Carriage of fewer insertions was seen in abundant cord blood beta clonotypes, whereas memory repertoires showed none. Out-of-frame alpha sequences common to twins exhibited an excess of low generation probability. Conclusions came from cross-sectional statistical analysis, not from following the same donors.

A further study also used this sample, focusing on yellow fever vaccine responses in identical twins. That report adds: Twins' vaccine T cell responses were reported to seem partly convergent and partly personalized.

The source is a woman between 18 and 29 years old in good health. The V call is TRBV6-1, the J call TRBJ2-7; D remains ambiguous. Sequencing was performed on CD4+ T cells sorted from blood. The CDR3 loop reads CASSEEPRSYEQYF. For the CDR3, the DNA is TGTGCCAGCAGTGAAGAGCCAAGGAGCTACGAGCAGTACTTC.